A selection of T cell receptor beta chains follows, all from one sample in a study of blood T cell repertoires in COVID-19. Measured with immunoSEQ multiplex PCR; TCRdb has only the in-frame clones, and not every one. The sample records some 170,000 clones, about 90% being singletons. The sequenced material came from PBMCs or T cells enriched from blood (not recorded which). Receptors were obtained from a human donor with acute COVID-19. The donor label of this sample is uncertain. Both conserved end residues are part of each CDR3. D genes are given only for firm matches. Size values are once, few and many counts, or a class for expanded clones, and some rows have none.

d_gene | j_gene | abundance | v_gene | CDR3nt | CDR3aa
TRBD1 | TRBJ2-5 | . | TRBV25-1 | TGTGCCAGCAGTTGGGCAGGGGGACGAGAGACCCAGTACTTC | CASSWAGGRETQYF
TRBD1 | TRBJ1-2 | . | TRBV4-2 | TGTGCCAGCAGCCAGGGACAGGGGGTGGCCGACTATGGCTACACCTTC | CASSQGQGVADYGYTF
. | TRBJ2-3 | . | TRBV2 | TGTGCCAGCAGTGAAGGGGAGGCAGATACGCAGTATTTT | CASSEGEADTQYF
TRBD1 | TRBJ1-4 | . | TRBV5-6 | TGTGCCAGCAGCTTGGAGTGGACAGGGGACGAAAAACTGTTTTTT | CASSLEWTGDEKLFF
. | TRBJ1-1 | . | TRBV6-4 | TGTGCCAGCAGTGACTCGTCCAAAGCAACTGAAGCTTTCTTT | CASSDSSKATEAFF
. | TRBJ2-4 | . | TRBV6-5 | TGTGCCAGCAGTTACTCGTGGGAGGAGAGCATTCAGTACTTC | CASSYSWEESIQYF
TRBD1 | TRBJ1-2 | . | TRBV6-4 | TGTGCCAGCAGTGACTCGAGTCGGGTGGGACAGATCTATGGCTACACCTTC | CASSDSSRVGQIYGYTF
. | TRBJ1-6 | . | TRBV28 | TGTGCCAGCAGTTTAGGACATCGAGGGACACGGCTCCACTTT | CASSLGHRGTRLHF
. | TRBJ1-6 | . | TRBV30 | TGTGCCTGGAGTGTACTTGGGCAGGGTCGGTCACCCCTCCACTTT | CAWSVLGQGRSPLHF
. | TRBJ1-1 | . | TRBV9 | TGTGCCAGCAGCACTCAGGGGATGGATGAAGCTTTCTTT | CASSTQGMDEAFF
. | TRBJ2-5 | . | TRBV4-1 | TGCGCCAGCAGCCCCCCGGGCCTGGGGGGCCAAGAGACCCAGTACTTC | CASSPPGLGGQETQYF
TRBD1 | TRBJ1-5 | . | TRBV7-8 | TGTGCCAGCGCCCATGGGAAGGAAGGGACAGGGACATCCCAGCATTTT | CASAHGKEGTGTSQHF
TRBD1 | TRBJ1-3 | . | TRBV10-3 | TGTGCCATCAGTGAAACAGGGGGCTCTGGAAACACCATATATTTT | CAISETGGSGNTIYF
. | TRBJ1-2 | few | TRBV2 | TGTGCCAGCAGCCCGTTGGGGGATTTCGTAACGACAGGAAACTATGGCTACACCTTC | CASSPLGDFVTTGNYGYTF
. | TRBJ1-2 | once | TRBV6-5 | TGTGCCAGCAAGGCGGCGGCTAACTATGGCTACACCTTC | CASKAAANYGYTF
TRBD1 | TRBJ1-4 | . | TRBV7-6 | TGTGCCAGCAGCTTAGGCCCGACAGGGACGGGTGAAAAACTGTTTTTT | CASSLGPTGTGEKLFF
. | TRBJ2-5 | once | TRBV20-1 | TGCAGTGCTAGAGATCTGGAGACCCAGTACTTC | CSARDLETQYF
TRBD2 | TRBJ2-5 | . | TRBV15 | TGTGCCACCAGCCCAGCGGGGGAGACCCAGTACTTC | CATSPAGETQYF
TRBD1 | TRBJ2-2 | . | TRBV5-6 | TGTGCCAGCAGCTTGGGACAGGGGGCGAACACCGGGGAGCTGTTTTTT | CASSLGQGANTGELFF
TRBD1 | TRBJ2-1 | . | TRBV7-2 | TGTGCCAGCAGCCTACGACAGGGTGTCAACAATGAGCAGTTCTTC | CASSLRQGVNNEQFF
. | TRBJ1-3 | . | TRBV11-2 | TGTGCCAGCAGGTCGGACAGCGCCTCTGGAAACACCATATATTTT | CASRSDSASGNTIYF
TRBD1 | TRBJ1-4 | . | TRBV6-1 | TGTGCCAGCAGTGATGGGACAGGGAATGAAAAACTGTTTTTT | CASSDGTGNEKLFF
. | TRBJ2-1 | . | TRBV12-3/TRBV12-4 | TGTGCCATACCCGGGACACACAACAATGAGCAGTTCTTC | CAIPGTHNNEQFF
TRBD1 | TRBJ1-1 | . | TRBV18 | TGTGCCAGCTCACCACAGGGGGCGAACACTGAAGCTTTCTTT | CASSPQGANTEAFF
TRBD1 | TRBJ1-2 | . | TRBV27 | TGTGCCAGCAGTTTAGACCCAGGGGGTGGCTACACCTTC | CASSLDPGGGYTF
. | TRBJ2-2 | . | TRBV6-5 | TGTGCCAGCAGTCGGACTATTAACACCGGGGAGCTGTTTTTT | CASSRTINTGELFF
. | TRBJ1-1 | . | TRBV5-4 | TGTGCCAGCAGCAAGGGGACAGAAGCTTTCTTT | CASSKGTEAFF
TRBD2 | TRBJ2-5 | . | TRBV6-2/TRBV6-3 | TGTGCCAGCAGTAGCTGGGGTAGCGGGGGGGAAGAGACCCAGTACTTC | CASSSWGSGGEETQYF
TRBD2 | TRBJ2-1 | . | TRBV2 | TGTGCCAGCAAGGGGACTAGCGGGGGTCAGGATGAGCAGTTCTTC | CASKGTSGGQDEQFF
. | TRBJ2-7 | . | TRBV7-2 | TGTGCCAGCAGCTTAGTCGCGGGGGCGTACGAGCAGTACTTC | CASSLVAGAYEQYF
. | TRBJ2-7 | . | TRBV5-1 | TGCGCCAGCAGCCCAGGACAGATAACCTACGAGCAGTACTTC | CASSPGQITYEQYF